These 32 T cell receptor beta chains came from one sample sequenced in a study of cytomegalovirus exposure and HLA in healthy donors. The PCR made use of 60 Vbeta and 13 Jbeta primers. Sequenced by immunoSEQ multiplex PCR; TCRdb stores in-frame clones only, minus some. The sample comprises more than 80,000 clones, approximately 70% of which are singletons, and 2.5% to 3% rests with the top ten. Sequences were obtained from PBMCs. The source of these receptors is a man aged 50 or older in good health and CMV-seronegative.

The rearrangement joins TRBV4-3 to TRBJ1-6; D is perhaps TRBD1 (5 bases). Germline CDR1 LGHNA, CDR2 YSLEER. The CDR3 consists of 17 residues. V was clipped by 1 base and J by 7 bases, with 17 bases between them. The DNA of the CDR3 is TGCGCCAGCAGCCAAGCTGGGGGGGAGCTTGGCAATTCACCCCTCCACTTT. Its protein is CASSQAGGELGNSPLHF.

This sequence joins TRBV10-3 and TRBJ1-5; a possible D gene is TRBD1 (5 bases). V gave up 1 base and J gave up 4 bases, with 11 bases separating them. Looked up from germline, CDR1 is ENHRY and CDR2 is SYGVKD. The CDR3 loop spans 15 amino acids. The CDR3 nucleotides are TGTGCCATCAGTGAGTTAATGCAGGGTAATCAGCCCCAGCATTTT. Its translation is CAISELMQGNQPQHF.

The V and J genes are TRBV15 and TRBJ1-5; D remains ambiguous. The CDR3 extends over 16 amino acids. Germline V CDR1 and CDR2: LNHNV, YYDKDF (reference sequence). V lost 1 base to trimming and J lost 3 bases, with 13 bases between them. CDR3: CATSRAKGLNNQPQHF. The CDR3 DNA reads as TGTGCCACCAGCAGAGCCAAAGGACTGAACAATCAGCCCCAGCATTTT.

The chain combines TRBV29-1 with TRBJ1-1; D is uncertain. The CDR3 spans 13 residues. Trimming shortened V by 5 bases and J by 6 bases, and 16 bases separated the two germline ends. Germline-derived CDR1 and CDR2 are SQVTM and ANQGSEA. The chain's CDR3 is CSVLWYATPEAFF. The DNA for the CDR3 is TGCAGCGTTCTTTGGTACGCTACCCCTGAAGCTTTCTTT. Filled out from reference TRBV29-1 and TRBJ1-1, the complete variable domain reads SAVISQKPSRDICQRGTSLTIQCQVDSQVTMMFWYRQQPGQSLTLIATANQGSEATYESGFVIDKFPISRPNLTFSTLTVSNMSPEDSSIYLCSVLWYATPEAFFGQGTRLTVV.

The V and J genes are TRBV13 and TRBJ2-2; no clear D. The CDR3 extends over 14 amino acids. CDR1 and CDR2 (germline): PRHDT, FYEKMQ (reference sequence). Deletions cut 0 bases from V and 4 bases from J, with 6 bases between. CDR3 amino acids: CASSLGLGTGELFF. The DNA for the CDR3 is TGTGCCAGCAGCTTAGGCCTCGGCACCGGGGAGCTGTTTTTT.

This chain joins TRBV6-5 and TRBJ1-6, with D perhaps TRBD1 (6 bases). The CDR3 spans 14 residues. The ends were cut back, 7 bases at V and 8 bases at J, with 15 bases in the middle. Germline V lookup: CDR1 MNHEY, CDR2 SVGAGI. CDR3: CASKEGGFDSPLHF. CDR3 nucleotide sequence: TGTGCCAGCAAGGAAGGGGGATTCGATTCACCCCTCCACTTT.

This chain links TRBV5-1 with TRBJ2-2; the D gene is possibly TRBD2 (7 bases). Germline CDR1 SGHRS, CDR2 YFSETQ. The CDR3 loop spans 14 amino acids. V dropped 5 bases and J dropped 6 bases, with 14 bases sitting between them. The CDR3 sequence is CASRTGGRAGELFF. In DNA, the CDR3 is TGCGCCAGCAGAACCGGGGGGCGCGCCGGGGAGCTGTTTTTT.

V is TRBV28 and J is TRBJ1-2; TRBD1 agrees at 8 bases. The CDR3 length is 14 residues. V lost 5 bases to trimming and J lost 8 bases; unmatched junction nucleotides: 10. Germline V lookup: CDR1 MDHEN, CDR2 SYDVKM. DNA of the CDR3: TGTGCCAGCAGTGGGGTCGACAGGGGATGGGGCTACACCTTC. Translation gives CASSGVDRGWGYTF.

The chain employs TRBV5-1 and TRBJ2-2, with D tentatively TRBD1 (6 bases). Germline V gene sequence: CDR1 SGHRS, CDR2 YFSETQ. This CDR3 region has 14 residues. Trimming removed 5 bases at V and 4 bases at J, with 12 bases between. CDR3 in DNA: TGCGCCAGCAGATTAGGACAGTCCACCGGGGAGCTGTTTTTT. Translating gives CASRLGQSTGELFF. The variable domain in full, completed from reference TRBV5-1 and TRBJ2-2, reads KAGVTQTPRYLIKTRGQQVTLSCSPISGHRSVSWYQQTPGQGLQFLFEYFSETQRNKGNFPGRFSGRQFSNSRSEMNVSTLELGDSALYLCASRLGQSTGELFFGEGSRLTVL.

The chain carries TRBV7-2 and TRBJ1-2; 11 nucleotides match TRBD1. Germline V gene lookup returns CDR1 SGHTA and CDR2 FQGNSA. The CDR3 has 14 amino acids. Trimming at V came to 5 bases and at J to 8 bases, leaving 7 bases not matched to a gene. CDR3 coding DNA: TGTGCCAGCAGCGCAGGACAGGGGGCGGGGGGCTACACCTTC. Protein sequence: CASSAGQGAGGYTF.

This clone has just a few counts. CDR3 amino acids: CASSPRIQETQYF. CDR3 nucleotide sequence: TGTGCCAGCAGCCCTCGTATCCAAGAGACCCAGTACTTC. The chain recombines TRBV9 with TRBJ2-5; D gene ambiguous. Germline V gene sequence: CDR1 SGDLS, CDR2 YYNGEE. The CDR3 spans 13 residues. V shed 4 bases and J shed 1 base, with 8 bases lying between them.

J is TRBJ2-2 and V is TRBV5-1; TRBD1 aligns across 8 bases. The CDR3 runs to 15 residues. Losses at the gene ends were 2 bases for V and 5 bases for J; bases not matched to a gene: 5. Per germline, CDR1 SGHRS and CDR2 YFSETQ. The CDR3: CASSFQGAQTGELFF. Written as DNA, the CDR3 is TGCGCCAGCAGCTTCCAGGGGGCGCAGACCGGGGAGCTGTTTTTT.

The chain links TRBV7-8 to TRBJ2-3; 7 positions match TRBD1. Germline CDR1 SGHVS, CDR2 FQNEAQ. V lost 4 bases and J lost 0; bases outside the gene matches: 10. The CDR3 spans 17 residues. Here the CDR3 reads CASSSRRTGSSTDTQYF. The CDR3 DNA reads TGTGCCAGCAGCTCCCGTCGGACAGGCTCTAGCACAGATACGCAGTATTTT.

This chain connects TRBV5-4 to TRBJ2-5; maybe TRBD1 (5 bases). The CDR3 length is 15 residues. Germline loops: CDR1 SGHNT, CDR2 YYREEE (reference sequence). V was clipped by 2 bases and J by 2 bases, with 13 bases between them. Here the CDR3 DNA reads TGTGCCAGCAGCTTCGACTTAGGGGTTCAAGAGACCCAGTACTTC. Translation gives CASSFDLGVQETQYF.

The chain employs TRBV20-1 and TRBJ2-1, with D perhaps matching TRBD1 (6 bases). Per the germline V gene, CDR1 is DFQATT and CDR2 is SNEGSKA (reference sequence). V lost 7 bases to trimming and J lost 7 bases, with 8 bases between them. The CDR3 has 10 residues. Written as DNA, the CDR3 is TGCAGTGTAAGGGGGAATGAGCAGTTCTTC. Its translation is CSVRGNEQFF.

The rearrangement uses TRBV7-6 and TRBJ1-4, with TRBD1 identical over 7 bases. The CDR3 runs to 15 residues. Per the germline V gene, CDR1 is SGHVS and CDR2 is FNYEAQ. V was clipped by 5 bases and J by 8 bases; unmatched bases: 11. The CDR3 DNA is TGTGCCAGCAGCACCCGGGACAGCGGGTGGGAAAAACTGTTTTTT. Translation gives CASSTRDSGWEKLFF.

The V and J genes are TRBV4-3 and TRBJ2-5; possibly TRBD2 for D (6 bases). Trimming took 3 bases from V and 5 from J, leaving 13 bases between them. Germline CDR1 LGHNA, CDR2 YSLEER. This CDR3 is 14 amino acids long. The CDR3: CASSQGSGRETQYF. In DNA form, the CDR3 reads TGCGCCAGCAGCCAGGGCTCAGGGAGGGAGACCCAGTACTTC.

The genes are TRBV4-2 and TRBJ1-2; D unclear. The CDR3 is made up of 12 amino acids. The V gene's germline CDR1 is LGHNA and CDR2 YNFKEQ. V dropped 1 base and J dropped 3 bases, with 3 bases sitting between them. CDR3 region: CASSQAYYGYTF. CDR3 in DNA: TGTGCCAGCAGCCAAGCGTACTATGGCTACACCTTC.

The J gene is TRBJ2-7, the V gene TRBV11-3, with 7 bases that match TRBD1. Per germline, CDR1 SGHNT and CDR2 YENEEA. The CDR3 is 15 amino acids. V dropped 5 bases and J dropped 0; count of bases not matched to a gene: 7. CDR3 sequence: CASSPQAGGSYEQYV. CDR3 nucleotides: TGTGCCAGCAGCCCCCAGGCAGGGGGCTCCTACGAGCAGTACGTC.

The V call is TRBV11-1, the J call TRBJ2-5, with a weak D call TRBD1 (5 bases). The CDR3 is 14 residues long. Trimming shortened V by 4 bases and J by 5 bases, and 14 bases separated the two germline ends. CDR1 and CDR2 (germline): SGHAT, FQDESV (reference sequence). This chain's CDR3 is CASSSGRAPETQYF. In DNA form, the CDR3 reads TGTGCCAGCAGCTCGGGCAGGGCCCCCGAGACCCAGTACTTC.

This clone was observed a single time. The rearrangement uses TRBV7-3 and TRBJ1-1; 9 positions match TRBD1. This CDR3 has 15 residues. Germline assignment: CDR1 SGHTA and CDR2 FQGTGA. V was pared by 4 bases and J by 1 base, with 4 bases of the junction left unmatched. CDR3 amino acids: CASSSGTGRNTEAFF. The CDR3 bases are TGTGCCAGCAGCTCCGGGACAGGGCGGAACACTGAAGCTTTCTTT.

This clone has just one count. This chain joins TRBV14 and TRBJ2-7; TRBD2 matches at 8 bases. Germline loops: CDR1 SGHDN, CDR2 FVKESK. The CDR3 has 15 residues. Trimming removed 1 base from V and 7 bases from J; junction bases left unmatched: 9. CDR3 amino acids: CASSQAERESREQYV. The CDR3 coding sequence is TGTGCCAGCAGCCAAGCCGAGCGGGAGTCCCGGGAGCAGTACGTC.

This sequence joins TRBV6-5 and TRBJ2-7; 9 nucleotides align to TRBD1. With V trimmed by 0 bases and J by 1 base, 1 base remained unmatched. This CDR3 has 15 amino acids. In germline, CDR1 is MNHEY, CDR2 SVGAGI. The CDR3 region is CASSYSGTGSYEQYF. Here the CDR3 DNA reads TGTGCCAGCAGTTACTCCGGGACAGGGTCCTACGAGCAGTACTTC.

V is TRBV4-3 and J is TRBJ2-1; TRBD2 aligns across 10 bases. There are 15 residues in the CDR3. After removal of 0 bases from V and 8 bases from J, the junction contained 4 bases not matched to a gene. Germline V CDR1 and CDR2: LGHNA, YSLEER. The CDR3 spells CASSQDWGTSDEQFF. Here the CDR3 DNA reads TGCGCCAGCAGCCAAGATTGGGGGACTAGCGATGAGCAGTTCTTC.

V gene TRBV7-2 combines with J gene TRBJ2-1; TRBD1 matches 12 bases. Germline-derived CDR1 and CDR2 are SGHTA and FQGNSA. The junction had 16 bases not matched to a gene; V was cut back by 4 bases and J by 9 bases. The CDR3 extends over 18 amino acids. The CDR3 region is CASSYRTSGTGGESEQFF. For the CDR3, the DNA is TGTGCCAGCAGCTACAGGACTTCCGGGACAGGGGGCGAAAGTGAGCAGTTCTTC. Supplemented by reference TRBV7-2 and TRBJ2-1, the full variable domain reads GAGVSQSPSNKVTEKGKDVELRCDPISGHTALYWYRQSLGQGLEFLIYFQGNSAPDKSGLPSDRFSAERTGGSVSTLTIQRTQQEDSAVYLCASSYRTSGTGGESEQFFGPGTRLTVL.

This clone was seen a handful of times. The chain carries TRBV29-1 and TRBJ2-1; 9 bases map to TRBD1. Germline V lookup: CDR1 SQVTM, CDR2 ANQGSEA. The ends lost 6 bases at V and 2 bases at J; junction bases unmatched: 17. This CDR3 has 18 amino acids. The chain's CDR3 is CSVDTGTGKFPTYNEQFF. In DNA, the CDR3 is TGCAGCGTCGATACCGGGACAGGGAAATTTCCCACCTACAATGAGCAGTTCTTC.

This clone has a handful of counts. CDR3 residues: CASSSGLADVTGELFF. CDR3 in DNA: TGTGCCAGCAGCTCGGGACTAGCGGATGTCACCGGGGAGCTGTTTTTT. The chain links TRBV7-9 to TRBJ2-2; 11 positions match TRBD2. CDR1 and CDR2 from the germline V gene are SEHNR and FQNEAQ (reference sequence). The CDR3 is 16 amino acids. V lost 4 bases to trimming and J lost 4 bases; unmatched junction nucleotides: 5.

The chain couples TRBV27 to TRBJ1-2; tentative D call: TRBD1 (6 bases). Germline assignment: CDR1 MNHEY and CDR2 SMNVEV (reference sequence). V was pared by 5 bases and J by 6 bases, with 19 bases between. This CDR3 is 15 amino acids long. The CDR3 nucleotides are TGTGCCAGCAGTACCCAGCCAGGGGAAAGGCATGGCTACACCTTC. As protein: CASSTQPGERHGYTF.

This clone was found a few times. The chain recombines TRBV2 with TRBJ2-1; TRBD1 aligns across 7 bases. This CDR3 comprises 15 residues. Germline-derived CDR1 and CDR2 are SNHLY and FYNNEI. With 1 base clipped from V and 5 bases from J, the junction kept 5 bases outside the gene matches. CDR3 loop: CASSEGGTAHNEQFF. In DNA form, the CDR3 reads TGTGCCAGCAGTGAAGGTGGGACAGCTCACAATGAGCAGTTCTTC.

The J gene is TRBJ1-1, the V gene TRBV18, with TRBD1 as a possible D gene (5 bases). In germline, CDR1 is KGHSH, CDR2 LQKENI. V lost 6 bases to trimming and J lost 1 base, with 12 bases between them. The CDR3 is made up of 14 amino acids. The CDR3 is CASSRQGPNTEAFF. The CDR3 nucleotides read TGTGCCAGCTCCCGCCAGGGCCCGAACACTGAAGCTTTCTTT.

This clone has only a few counts. The V and J genes are TRBV27 and TRBJ1-5; D unclear. Germline V gene lookup returns CDR1 MNHEY and CDR2 SMNVEV (reference sequence). The CDR3 totals 15 residues. V was trimmed by 0 bases and J by 5 bases, leaving 11 bases between them. The CDR3 DNA reads TGTGCCAGCAGTTTATCGCTGTCGGGTTATCAGCCCCAGCATTTT. Its translation: CASSLSLSGYQPQHF.

J is TRBJ1-5 and V is TRBV27; tentative D call: TRBD1 (6 bases). The CDR3 contains 14 residues. CDR1 is MNHEY and CDR2 is SMNVEV in the germline V gene (reference sequence). V lost 6 bases and J 2 bases, leaving 11 bases between the germline ends. The CDR3 DNA sequence: TGTGCCAGCAGCCCCAGGGGAGGCAATCAGCCCCAGCATTTT. Translating it yields CASSPRGGNQPQHF.